This TCR beta chain was sequenced for a study of T cells expressing NK-cell markers. Study information: The sequencing cohort of eight donors included seven HCMV-seropositive individuals and one seronegative individual.

Germline values: CDR1 ENHRY, CDR2 SYGVKD. The CDR3 consists of 16 residues. Using the 5' RACE reads, TCRdb records one entry per CDR3 protein without DNA. This sample contains 300,000 to 500,000 distinct CDR3 sequences. Material for sequencing was blood T cells: a sorted CD56 or NKG2C T cell subset, CD4+ or CD8+ T cells, or bulk PBMC T cells (not recorded which). This sequence originates from a woman in her forties or fifties in good health. This chain joins TRBV10-3 and TRBJ2-1; checking the TCRdb D call of TRBD1 is not possible without DNA. CDR3: CAISADGGIQRNEQFF.